The 28 T cell receptor beta chains given below trace back to one sample, sequenced in a study of blood T cells in healthy people across ages. Using a J-beta primer mix together with a sample-barcoded 5' primer, a second PCR was run for about 7 to 12 cycles. TCRdb ran MiXCR on the 5' RACE reads and lists one entry per CDR3 protein. The sample lists about 1.4 million distinct CDR3 sequences, approximately 60% seen once, with more than 6% in the top ten. Material: blood. Receptors originate from a young man in good health.

The V gene is TRBV4-1, the J gene TRBJ2-5, with D perhaps matching TRBD2 (5 bases). The CDR3 runs to 13 residues. V lost 1 base, J lost 5 bases, and 8 bases lay in between. CDR1 and CDR2 (germline): MGHRA, YSYEKL. CDR3 DNA sequence: TGCGCCAGCAGCCAAGCCGGGGTGGAGACCCAGTACTTC. This translates into CASSQAGVETQYF.

The genes are TRBV9 and TRBJ2-4, with unresolved D. The J call may be mistaken, given a closer DNA end match to TRBJ2-7. The CDR3 is made up of 15 amino acids. Germline lookup yields CDR1 SGDLS and CDR2 YYNGEE. The CDR3, as DNA: TGTGCCAGCAGCGTAGGAATGGGTTTGGGCCACGAGCAGTACTTC. This gives the protein CASSVGMGLGHEQYF.

The V call is TRBV4-1, the J call TRBJ2-3; a weak D match, TRBD2 (5 bases). The germline V gene has CDR1 MGHRA and CDR2 YSYEKL. This CDR3 has 15 amino acids. Trimming cost V 1 base and J 3 bases, with 11 bases left between them. The CDR3 here is CASSQVAGGTDTQYF. CDR3 coding DNA: TGCGCCAGCAGCCAAGTTGCGGGCGGGACAGATACGCAGTATTTT.

Written as DNA, the CDR3 is TGTGCCAGCAGCTCAACAGGGGGGATTAATGAAAAACTGTTTTTT. It specifies CASSSTGGINEKLFF. The chain uses TRBV7-9 and TRBJ1-4, with 8 bases fitting TRBD1. The CDR3 extends over 15 amino acids. Germline loops: CDR1 SEHNR, CDR2 FQNEAQ (reference sequence). The V and J ends lost 4 bases and 4 bases, in that order; junction bases with no gene match: 5.

The rearrangement links TRBV4-2 to TRBJ1-1; tentatively, D is TRBD1 (5 bases). This CDR3 spans 16 amino acids. CDR1 LGHNA and CDR2 YNFKEQ come from the germline V gene. V lost 1 base and J 2 bases, leaving 14 bases between the germline ends. CDR3 sequence (DNA): TGTGCCAGCAGCCAAGTCCCTGGGACGGTAAACACTGAAGCTTTCTTT. This gives the protein CASSQVPGTVNTEAFF.

This clonotype came up a few times. V gene TRBV2 combines with J gene TRBJ2-7; tentatively, D is TRBD2 (6 bases). Germline CDR1 SNHLY, CDR2 FYNNEI. The germline V and J ends were trimmed by 7 bases and 2 bases, with 12 bases remaining between them. The CDR3 contains 13 residues. CDR3 sequence reads: CASIGRGTYEQYF. The CDR3, as DNA: TGTGCCAGCATCGGGCGGGGAACCTACGAGCAGTACTTC.

The table lists this clonotype with a few counts. One junction end disagrees with the germline gene, perhaps due to a read error. The CDR3 DNA sequence: TGTGCCAGCAGTAACTCTCGTCCGGGACAGGGAAAAGAGACCCAGTACTTC. This gives the protein CASSNSRPGQGKETQYF. The V call is TRBV6-5, the J call TRBJ2-5; 9 positions match TRBD1. The CDR3 is 17 residues long. Germline assignment: CDR1 MNHEY and CDR2 SVGAGI.

This clonotype was counted a single time. One end of the junction varies from germline; a read error may be responsible. The J gene is TRBJ2-1, the V gene TRBV6-6; the match to TRBD2 covers 12 bases. Per germline, CDR1 MNHNY and CDR2 SVGAGI (reference sequence). This CDR3 spans 14 amino acids. The CDR3 here is CASSLAGGMDEQFF. The CDR3 DNA reads TGTGCCAGCAGCCTAGCGGGGGGGATGGATGAACAGTTCTTC.

The J gene is TRBJ1-1, the V gene TRBV6-5, with D unclear. The CDR3 is made up of 13 amino acids. Trimming stripped 5 bases from V and 6 bases from J, with 13 bases between. Per germline, CDR1 MNHEY and CDR2 SVGAGI. The CDR3 coding sequence is TGTGCCAGCAGTAACGAGATAAACGCTGAAGCTTTCTTT. The encoded protein is CASSNEINAEAFF.

There are many counts of this clonotype. The chain is built from TRBV20-1 and TRBJ1-1; D unresolved. V was clipped by 5 bases and J by 4 bases, with 8 bases between them. Germline values: CDR1 DFQATT, CDR2 SNEGSKA (reference sequence). This CDR3 comprises 11 residues. The CDR3 reads CSARFVTEAFF. The CDR3 DNA follows: TGCAGTGCTCGATTTGTCACTGAAGCTTTCTTT.

The rearrangement links TRBV6-5 to TRBJ2-1; TRBD1 might be the D (6 bases). The ends were cut back, 7 bases at V and 8 bases at J, with 12 bases in the middle. CDR1 and CDR2 (germline): MNHEY, SVGAGI. The CDR3 runs to 12 residues. The CDR3 DNA reads as TGTGCCAGCAATAAAGGGGGTTATGAGCAGTTCTTC. Its protein is CASNKGGYEQFF.

The J gene is TRBJ1-2, the V gene TRBV4-3; D remains unclear. CDR3 size: 16 residues. Germline CDR1 LGHNA, CDR2 YSLEER. Between the trimmed V and J ends, which lost 0 bases and 4 bases, there was a span of 15 bases. CDR3 DNA sequence: TGCGCCAGCAGCCAAGATAGACTTATGACACCCTATGGCTACACCTTC. Its translation is CASSQDRLMTPYGYTF.

The chain employs TRBV12-3 or TRBV12-4 and TRBJ1-4; D is ambiguous. The CDR3 has 12 residues. With 6 bases removed from V and 8 bases from J, the gap between germline ends came to 10 bases. Written as DNA, the CDR3 is TGTGCCAGCAGCTTCGAATCGGAAAAACTGTTTTTT. Residues: CASSFESEKLFF.

The chain combines TRBV3-1 with TRBJ2-1; 15 nucleotides align to TRBD2. The CDR3 runs to 18 residues. V lost 4 bases and J lost 3; bases outside the gene matches: 7. Germline CDR1 is LGHDT and CDR2 is YNNKEL (reference sequence). CDR3 DNA sequence: TGTGCCAGCAGCCCCCAGGGACTAGCGGGAGGACACTACAATGAGCAGTTCTTC. Protein sequence: CASSPQGLAGGHYNEQFF.

V usage is TRBV4-2 and J usage is TRBJ2-6; 7 nucleotides line up with TRBD1. Germline V CDR1 and CDR2: LGHNA, YNFKEQ. The trim removed 5 bases at V and 4 bases at J, leaving 5 bases unmatched. This CDR3 spans 15 amino acids. CDR3 region: CASSKTGPGANVLTF. In nucleotides, the CDR3 is TGTGCCAGCAGCAAGACAGGGCCCGGGGCCAACGTCCTGACTTTC.

The chain recombines TRBV6-2 or TRBV6-3 with TRBJ2-7; D is ambiguous. V shed 8 bases and J shed 3 bases, with 11 bases lying between them. Germline V gene data show CDR1 as MNHEY and CDR2 as SVGEGT. CDR3 length equals 12 residues. For the CDR3, the DNA is TGTGCCAGCCTGGACGGCGGCTACGAGCAGTACTTC. It translates to CASLDGGYEQYF.

This clonotype turned up a few times. The rearrangement uses TRBV5-1 and TRBJ2-3; TRBD2 matches at 9 bases. Germline trimming cut 4 bases from V and 0 bases from J; bases unmatched to any gene: 6. The CDR3 length is 16 residues. Per germline, CDR1 SGHRS and CDR2 YFSETQ. The DNA of the CDR3 is TGCGCCAGCAGCAGCGGGAGGCCAAAAAGCACAGATACGCAGTATTTT. Translating gives CASSSGRPKSTDTQYF.

This chain joins TRBV4-3 and TRBJ2-6; possibly TRBD1 for D (6 bases). Trimming removed 0 bases at V and 4 bases at J, with 22 bases between. The CDR3 has 20 residues. Germline V lookup: CDR1 LGHNA, CDR2 YSLEER. CDR3 bases: TGCGCCAGCAGCCAAGATAAATGGGACACTAATAAGTGGGGGGCCAACGTCCTGACTTTC. Amino acid sequence: CASSQDKWDTNKWGANVLTF.

CDR3 bases: TGCAGTGCTAGAGATCCAAAGGGGCAGACTAGCTATGGCTACACCTTC. Translation: CSARDPKGQTSYGYTF. The chain carries TRBV20-1 and TRBJ1-2; possibly TRBD1 for D (5 bases). Trimming cost V 0 bases and J 4 bases, with 18 bases left between them. The CDR3 is made up of 16 amino acids. Per germline, CDR1 DFQATT and CDR2 SNEGSKA (reference sequence).

This clonotype was counted a few times. The chain recombines TRBV6-5 with TRBJ2-3; D ambiguous. The CDR3 extends over 12 amino acids. Per germline, CDR1 MNHEY and CDR2 SVGAGI. Trimming left V 6 bases short and J 6 bases short, with 10 bases between. DNA for the CDR3: TGTGCCAGCAGCCGGTCGTCCGATACGCAGTATTTT. Translation: CASSRSSDTQYF.

The chain carries TRBV28 and TRBJ2-1; 7 bases are a match to TRBD1. The junction had 4 bases not matched to a gene; V was cut back by 2 bases and J by 3 bases. Germline V gene lookup returns CDR1 MDHEN and CDR2 SYDVKM. The CDR3 covers 15 residues. CDR3 loop: CASSLTRDSYNEQFF. Written as DNA, the CDR3 is TGTGCCAGCAGTTTAACTCGGGACAGCTACAATGAGCAGTTCTTC.

This clonotype was seen just once. J is TRBJ2-4 and V is TRBV10-3, with D tentatively TRBD1 (6 bases). Trimming pared 3 bases from V and 1 base from J, leaving 16 bases between. The CDR3 sequence is 17 residues long. CDR1 and CDR2 (germline): ENHRY, SYGVKD. The DNA for the CDR3 is TGTGCCATCAGTGACCCGGTTATAACAGGGGCCAAAAACATTCAGTACTTC. Translation: CAISDPVITGAKNIQYF.

V usage is TRBV20-1 and J usage is TRBJ2-7; TRBD2 matches at 11 bases. Looked up from germline, CDR1 is DFQATT and CDR2 is SNEGSKA (reference sequence). Trimming at V came to 6 bases and at J to 6 bases, leaving 13 bases not matched to a gene. This CDR3 region has 15 residues. The CDR3 bases are TGCAGTGCCCCGATAGCGGGGGGGCGACGTCCCGAGCAGTACTTC. Residues: CSAPIAGGRRPEQYF.

This chain links TRBV12-3 or TRBV12-4 with TRBJ2-1; 7 bases are shared with TRBD1. The CDR3 is 15 amino acids. The junction had 7 bases not matched to a gene; V was cut back by 3 bases and J by 5 bases. This CDR3 reads CASSLTGPMDNEQFF. CDR3 coding DNA: TGTGCCAGCAGTTTGACAGGGCCCATGGACAATGAGCAGTTCTTC.

This clonotype has only a few counts. The chain recombines TRBV29-1 with TRBJ2-5, with 8 bases aligning to TRBD1. With V trimmed by 4 bases and J by 1 base, 5 bases remained unmatched. CDR3 size: 14 residues. Germline CDR1 reads SQVTM; CDR2 reads ANQGSEA. CDR3 in amino acids: CSVVTGGIQETQYF. The CDR3 DNA follows: TGCAGCGTTGTTACAGGGGGGATCCAAGAGACCCAGTACTTC.

The V and J genes are TRBV27 and TRBJ2-5; D may be TRBD2 (7 bases). V was pared by 5 bases and J by 1 base, with 17 bases between. There are 16 residues in the CDR3. Per the germline V gene, CDR1 is MNHEY and CDR2 is SMNVEV (reference sequence). CDR3: CASSPPGGGLQETQYF. The DNA for the CDR3 is TGTGCCAGCAGTCCACCCGGCGGGGGCCTCCAAGAGACCCAGTACTTC.

This clonotype was counted only a few times. This chain uses TRBV29-1 with TRBJ2-7; D remains ambiguous. Germline CDR1 SQVTM, CDR2 ANQGSEA. Trimming left V 1 base short and J 2 bases short, with 12 bases between. This CDR3 is 14 amino acids long. For the CDR3, the DNA is TGCAGCGTTGAAGTCCCAGGCGCCCCCTACGAGCAGTACTTC. Residues: CSVEVPGAPYEQYF.

The chain carries TRBV15 and TRBJ2-7; D not resolved. The CDR3 length is 15 residues. Between the trimmed V and J ends, which lost 5 bases and 7 bases, there was a span of 21 bases. Germline CDR1 reads LNHNV; CDR2 reads YYDKDF (reference sequence). CDR3 in DNA: TGTGCCACCAGCTCCCGGATAGACCTTGGGAATGAGCAGTACTTC. Protein product: CATSSRIDLGNEQYF.